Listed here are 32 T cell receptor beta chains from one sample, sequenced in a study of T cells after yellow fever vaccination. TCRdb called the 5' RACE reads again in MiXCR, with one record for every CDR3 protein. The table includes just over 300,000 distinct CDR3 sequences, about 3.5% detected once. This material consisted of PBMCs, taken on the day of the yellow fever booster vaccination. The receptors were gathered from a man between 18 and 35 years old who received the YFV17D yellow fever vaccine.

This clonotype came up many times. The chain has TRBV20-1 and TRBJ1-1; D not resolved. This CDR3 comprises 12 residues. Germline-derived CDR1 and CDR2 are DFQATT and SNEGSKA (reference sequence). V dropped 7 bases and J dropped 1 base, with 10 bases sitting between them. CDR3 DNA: TGCAGTGGACGGGGATCGAACACTGAAGCTTTCTTT. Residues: CSGRGSNTEAFF.

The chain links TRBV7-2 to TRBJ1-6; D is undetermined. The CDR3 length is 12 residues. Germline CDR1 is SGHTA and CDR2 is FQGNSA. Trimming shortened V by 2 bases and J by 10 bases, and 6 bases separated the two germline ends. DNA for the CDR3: TGTGCCAGCAGCTTATCAGGATCACCCCTCCACTTT. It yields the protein CASSLSGSPLHF. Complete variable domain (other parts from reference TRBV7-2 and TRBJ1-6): GAGVSQSPSNKVTEKGKDVELRCDPISGHTALYWYRQSLGQGLEFLIYFQGNSAPDKSGLPSDRFSAERTGGSVSTLTIQRTQQEDSAVYLCASSLSGSPLHFGNGTRLTVT.

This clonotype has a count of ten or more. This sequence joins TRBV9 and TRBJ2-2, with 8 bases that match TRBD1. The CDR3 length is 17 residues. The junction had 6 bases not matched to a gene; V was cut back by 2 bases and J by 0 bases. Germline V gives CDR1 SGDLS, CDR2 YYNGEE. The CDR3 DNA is TGTGCCAGCAGCGTTCCCGGACAGGGACCGAACACCGGGGAGCTGTTTTTT. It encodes CASSVPGQGPNTGELFF. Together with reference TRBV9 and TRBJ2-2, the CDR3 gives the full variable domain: DSGVTQTPKHLITATGQRVTLRCSPRSGDLSVYWYQQSLDQGLQFLIQYYNGEERAKGNILERFSAQQFPDLHSELNLSSLELGDSALYFCASSVPGQGPNTGELFFGEGSRLTVL.

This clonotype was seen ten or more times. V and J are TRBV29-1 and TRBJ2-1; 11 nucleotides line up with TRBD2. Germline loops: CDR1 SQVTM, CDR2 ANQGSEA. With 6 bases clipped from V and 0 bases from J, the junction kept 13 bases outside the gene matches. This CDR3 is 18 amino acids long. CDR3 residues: CSVTGTSGDLVSYNEQFF. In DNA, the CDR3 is TGCAGCGTCACCGGGACTAGCGGAGATCTGGTCTCCTACAATGAGCAGTTCTTC.

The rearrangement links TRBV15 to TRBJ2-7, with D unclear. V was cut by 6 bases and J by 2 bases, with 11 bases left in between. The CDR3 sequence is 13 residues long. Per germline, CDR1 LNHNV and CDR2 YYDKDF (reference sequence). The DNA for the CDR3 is TGTGCCACCAGTCCCGCGTATACCTACGAGCAGTACTTC. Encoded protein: CATSPAYTYEQYF.

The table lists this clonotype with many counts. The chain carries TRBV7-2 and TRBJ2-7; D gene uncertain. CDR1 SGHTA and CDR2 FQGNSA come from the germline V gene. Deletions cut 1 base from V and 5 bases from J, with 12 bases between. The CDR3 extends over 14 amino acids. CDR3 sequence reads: CASSLGGSYNEQYV. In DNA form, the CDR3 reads TGTGCCAGCAGCTTAGGTGGCAGTTATAACGAGCAGTACGTC.

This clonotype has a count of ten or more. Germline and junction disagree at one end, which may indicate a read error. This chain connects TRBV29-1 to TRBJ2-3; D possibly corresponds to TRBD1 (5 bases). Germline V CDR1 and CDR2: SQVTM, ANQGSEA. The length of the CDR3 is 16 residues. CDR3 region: CSASYGATPGTDTQYF. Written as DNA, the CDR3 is TGCAGCGCCTCTTATGGGGCAACCCCAGGCACGGATACGCAGTATTTT.

The CDR3 coding sequence is TGCGCCAGCAGCTTTTCTGGTGGGCTACGTAATGAGCAGTTCTTC. This translates into CASSFSGGLRNEQFF. The V gene is TRBV5-1, the J gene TRBJ2-1; D gene ambiguous. V gave up 2 bases and J gave up 7 bases, with 16 bases separating them. Germline V CDR1 and CDR2: SGHRS, YFSETQ. The CDR3 is made up of 15 amino acids.

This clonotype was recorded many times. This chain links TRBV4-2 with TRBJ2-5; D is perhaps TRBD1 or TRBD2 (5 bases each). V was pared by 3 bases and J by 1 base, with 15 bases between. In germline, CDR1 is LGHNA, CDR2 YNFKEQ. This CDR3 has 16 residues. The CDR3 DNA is TGTGCCAGCAGCCAGGGGGTAAGCGGAACCCAAGAGACCCAGTACTTC. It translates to CASSQGVSGTQETQYF.

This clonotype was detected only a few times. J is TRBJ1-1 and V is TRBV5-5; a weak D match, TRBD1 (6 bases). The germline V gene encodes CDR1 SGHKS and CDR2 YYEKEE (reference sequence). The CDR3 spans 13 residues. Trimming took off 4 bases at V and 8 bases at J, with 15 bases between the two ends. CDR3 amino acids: CASSLGSGQEAFF. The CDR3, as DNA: TGTGCCAGCAGCCTTGGTTCGGGACAAGAAGCTTTCTTT.

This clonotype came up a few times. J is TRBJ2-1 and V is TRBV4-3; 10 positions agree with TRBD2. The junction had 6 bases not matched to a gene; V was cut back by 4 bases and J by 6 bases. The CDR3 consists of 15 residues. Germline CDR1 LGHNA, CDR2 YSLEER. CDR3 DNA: TGCGCCAGCAGCCCGATTAGCGGGGGGCCCAATGAGCAGTTCTTC. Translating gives CASSPISGGPNEQFF.

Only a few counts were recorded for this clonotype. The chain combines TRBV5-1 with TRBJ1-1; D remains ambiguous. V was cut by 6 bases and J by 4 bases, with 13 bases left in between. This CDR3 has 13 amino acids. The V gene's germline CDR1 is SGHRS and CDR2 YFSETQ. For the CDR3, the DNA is TGCGCCAGCAAGTATAGCTCAATCACTGAAGCTTTCTTT. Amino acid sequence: CASKYSSITEAFF.

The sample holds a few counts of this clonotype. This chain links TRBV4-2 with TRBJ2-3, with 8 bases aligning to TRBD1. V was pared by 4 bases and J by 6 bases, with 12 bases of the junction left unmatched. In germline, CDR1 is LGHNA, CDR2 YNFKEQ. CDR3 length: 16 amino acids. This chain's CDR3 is CASSRERTGSADTQYF. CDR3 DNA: TGTGCCAGCAGCCGCGAAAGGACAGGGTCGGCCGATACGCAGTATTTT.

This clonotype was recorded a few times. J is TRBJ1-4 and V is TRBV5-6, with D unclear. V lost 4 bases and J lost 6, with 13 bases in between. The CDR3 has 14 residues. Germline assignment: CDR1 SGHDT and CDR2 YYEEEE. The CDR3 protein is CASSRRPDYEKLFF. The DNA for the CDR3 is TGTGCCAGCAGCCGGCGGCCCGATTATGAAAAACTGTTTTTT.

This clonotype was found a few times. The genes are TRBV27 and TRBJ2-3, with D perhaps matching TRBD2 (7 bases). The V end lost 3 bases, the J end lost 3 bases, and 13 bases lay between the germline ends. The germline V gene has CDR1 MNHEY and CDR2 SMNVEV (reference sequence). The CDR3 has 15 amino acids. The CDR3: CASSFWGGLTDTQYF. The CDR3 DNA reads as TGTGCCAGCAGTTTCTGGGGGGGCCTGACAGATACGCAGTATTTT.

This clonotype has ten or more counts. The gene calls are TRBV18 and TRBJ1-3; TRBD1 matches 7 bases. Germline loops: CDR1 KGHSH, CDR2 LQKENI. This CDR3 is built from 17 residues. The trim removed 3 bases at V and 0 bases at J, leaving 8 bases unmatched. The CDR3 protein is CASSPFEGATSGNTIYF. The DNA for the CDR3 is TGTGCCAGCTCACCTTTTGAGGGGGCCACCTCTGGAAACACCATATATTTT.

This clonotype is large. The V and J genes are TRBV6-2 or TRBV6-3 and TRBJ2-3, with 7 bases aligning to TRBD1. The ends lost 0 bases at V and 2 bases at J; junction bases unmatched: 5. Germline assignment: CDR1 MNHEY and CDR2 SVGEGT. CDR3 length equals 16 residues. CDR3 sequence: CASSYSMDRHTDTQYF. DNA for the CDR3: TGTGCCAGCAGTTACTCGATGGACAGGCACACAGATACGCAGTATTTT.

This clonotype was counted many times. Written as DNA, the CDR3 is TGTGCCAGCAGCTTTAGCGGGGGGGCGGGGGAGACCCAGTACTTC. It codes for CASSFSGGAGETQYF. This chain joins TRBV11-2 and TRBJ2-5; 11 bases fit TRBD2. This CDR3 is built from 15 residues. The trim removed 3 bases at V and 5 bases at J, leaving 5 bases unmatched. Germline assignment: CDR1 SGHAT and CDR2 FQNNGV. The full variable domain, in which reference TRBV11-2 and TRBJ2-5 provide the parts outside the CDR3, is EAGVAQSPRYKIIEKRQSVAFWCNPISGHATLYWYQQILGQGPKLLIQFQNNGVVDDSQLPKDRFSAERLKGVDSTLKIQPAKLEDSAVYLCASSFSGGAGETQYFGPGTRLLVL.

CDR3 in DNA: TGTGCCAGCAGTTACTCGGTGCGTCTTGAGTCACCCCTCCACTTT. Translation gives CASSYSVRLESPLHF. The chain carries TRBV6-2 or TRBV6-3 and TRBJ1-6; no reliable D call. V shed 0 bases and J shed 10 bases, with 13 bases lying between them. This CDR3 contains 15 residues. Germline V CDR1 and CDR2: MNHEY, SVGEGT.

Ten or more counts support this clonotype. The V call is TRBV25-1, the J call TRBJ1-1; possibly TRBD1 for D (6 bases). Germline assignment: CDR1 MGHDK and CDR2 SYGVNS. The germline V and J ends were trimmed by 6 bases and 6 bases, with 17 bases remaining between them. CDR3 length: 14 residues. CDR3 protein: CASRPPLGAPEAFF. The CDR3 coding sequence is TGTGCCAGCAGGCCCCCCTTGGGGGCCCCTGAAGCTTTCTTT.

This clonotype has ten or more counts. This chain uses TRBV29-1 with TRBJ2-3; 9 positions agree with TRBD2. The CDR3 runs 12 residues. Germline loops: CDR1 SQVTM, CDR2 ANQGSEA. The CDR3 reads CSTGLATDTQYF. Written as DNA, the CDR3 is TGCAGTACGGGACTAGCAACAGATACGCAGTATTTT.

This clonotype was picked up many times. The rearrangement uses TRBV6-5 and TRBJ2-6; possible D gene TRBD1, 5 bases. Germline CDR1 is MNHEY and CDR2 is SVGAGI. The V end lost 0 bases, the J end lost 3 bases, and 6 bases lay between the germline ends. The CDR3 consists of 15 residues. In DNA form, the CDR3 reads TGTGCCAGCAGTTACTCGGGGCTTGGGGCCAACGTCCTGACTTTC. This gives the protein CASSYSGLGANVLTF.

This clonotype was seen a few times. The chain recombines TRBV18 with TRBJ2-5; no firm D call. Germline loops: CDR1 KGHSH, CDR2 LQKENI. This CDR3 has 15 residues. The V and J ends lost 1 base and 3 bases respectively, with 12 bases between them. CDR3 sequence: CASSPRWDRKETQYF. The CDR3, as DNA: TGTGCCAGCTCACCACGGTGGGATAGAAAAGAGACCCAGTACTTC. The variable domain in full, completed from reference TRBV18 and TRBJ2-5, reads NAGVMQNPRHLVRRRGQEARLRCSPMKGHSHVYWYRQLPEEGLKFMVYLQKENIIDESGMPKERFSAEFPKEGPSILRIQQVVRGDSAAYFCASSPRWDRKETQYFGPGTRLLVL.

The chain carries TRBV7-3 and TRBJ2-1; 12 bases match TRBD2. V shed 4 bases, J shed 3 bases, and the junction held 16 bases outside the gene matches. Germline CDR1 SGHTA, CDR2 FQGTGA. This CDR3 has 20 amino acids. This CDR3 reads CASSSYPRTSGAQYYNEQFF. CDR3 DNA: TGTGCCAGCAGCTCCTACCCGAGGACTAGCGGGGCCCAATACTACAATGAGCAGTTCTTC.

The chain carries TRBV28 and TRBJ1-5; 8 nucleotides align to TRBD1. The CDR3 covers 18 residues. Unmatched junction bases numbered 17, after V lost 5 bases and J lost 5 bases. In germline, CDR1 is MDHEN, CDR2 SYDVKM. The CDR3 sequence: CASSHTGTGTRLDQPQHF. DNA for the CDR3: TGTGCCAGCAGTCATACCGGGACAGGAACCCGTCTGGATCAGCCCCAGCATTTT.

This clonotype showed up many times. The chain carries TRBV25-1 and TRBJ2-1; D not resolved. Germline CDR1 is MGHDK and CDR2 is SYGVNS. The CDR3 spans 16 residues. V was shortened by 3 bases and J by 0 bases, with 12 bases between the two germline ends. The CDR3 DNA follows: TGTGCCAGCAGTGATCTGGCGAGAAGCTCCTACAATGAGCAGTTCTTC. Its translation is CASSDLARSSYNEQFF.

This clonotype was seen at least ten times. The CDR3 DNA reads as TGTGCCAGCAGGGGTCAGGGCGTCTACAATGAGCAGTTCTTC. Protein: CASRGQGVYNEQFF. The chain employs TRBV5-5 and TRBJ2-1, with D possibly being TRBD1 (5 bases). Trimming pared 5 bases from V and 3 bases from J, leaving 12 bases between. The CDR3 is 14 residues long. Germline CDR1 is SGHKS and CDR2 is YYEKEE (reference sequence).

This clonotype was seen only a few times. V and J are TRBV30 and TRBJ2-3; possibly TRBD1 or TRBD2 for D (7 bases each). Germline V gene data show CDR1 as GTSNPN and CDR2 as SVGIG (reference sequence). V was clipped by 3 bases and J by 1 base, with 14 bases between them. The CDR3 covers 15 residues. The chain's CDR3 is CAWSLQGGGTDTQYF. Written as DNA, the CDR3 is TGTGCCTGGAGCCTCCAGGGGGGGGGCACAGATACGCAGTATTTT.

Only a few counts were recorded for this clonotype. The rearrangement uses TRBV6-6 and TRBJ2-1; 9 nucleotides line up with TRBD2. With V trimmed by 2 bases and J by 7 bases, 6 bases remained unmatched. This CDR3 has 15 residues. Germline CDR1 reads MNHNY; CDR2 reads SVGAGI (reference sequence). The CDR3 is CASSYELAGKNEQFF. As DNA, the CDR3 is TGTGCCAGCAGTTACGAGCTAGCGGGGAAAAATGAGCAGTTCTTC.

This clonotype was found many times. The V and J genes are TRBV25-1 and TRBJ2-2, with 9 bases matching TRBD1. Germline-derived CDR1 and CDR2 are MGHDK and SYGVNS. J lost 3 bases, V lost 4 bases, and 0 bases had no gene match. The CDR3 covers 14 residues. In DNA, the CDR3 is TGTGCCAGCAGTGGGACAGGGGACACCGGGGAGCTGTTTTTT. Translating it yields CASSGTGDTGELFF.

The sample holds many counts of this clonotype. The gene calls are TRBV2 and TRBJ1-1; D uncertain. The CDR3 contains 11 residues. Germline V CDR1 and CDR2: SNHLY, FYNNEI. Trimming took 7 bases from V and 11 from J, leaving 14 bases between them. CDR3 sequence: CASTERRSAFF. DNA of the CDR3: TGTGCCAGCACCGAACGGCGTTCGGCTTTCTTT.

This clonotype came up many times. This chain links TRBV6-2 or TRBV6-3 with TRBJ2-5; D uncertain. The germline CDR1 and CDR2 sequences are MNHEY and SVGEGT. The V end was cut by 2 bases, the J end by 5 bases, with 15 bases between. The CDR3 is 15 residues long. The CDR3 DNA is TGTGCCAGCAGTTACGTTCGACTCTCCTGGGAGACCCAGTACTTC. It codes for CASSYVRLSWETQYF.